The 19 T cell receptor beta chains below come from one sample, sequenced in a study of cytomegalovirus exposure and HLA in healthy donors listed by TCRdb under 2017. Receptor libraries were prepared by the immunoSEQ multiplex PCR assay. The multiplex PCR relied on a mix of 60 forward primers for TCR Vbeta segments and 13 reverse primers for TCR Jbeta segments. Sourced from immuneACCESS, this table was stored by TCRdb with only in-frame sequences that have V and J called. A share of the clones is absent; for the studies checked, an unresolved V gene accounts for under half, and the remainder has no known explanation. For this sample the table gives about 160,000 clones, of which 75% to 90% were detected only once. The ten largest clones represent over 4% of the sample. Sample: PBMCs. Receptors originate from a man aged 50 or older in good health and CMV-seropositive.

V usage is TRBV27 and J usage is TRBJ2-1, with 9 bases fitting TRBD1. V shed 3 bases and J 4 bases; nucleotides not matched to a gene: 4. The CDR3 sequence is 15 residues long. CDR1 is MNHEY and CDR2 is SMNVEV in the germline V gene (reference sequence). CDR3 DNA sequence: TGTGCCAGCAGTTTGGACAGGGGAATATACAATGAGCAGTTCTTC. Protein product: CASSLDRGIYNEQFF.

The V and J genes are TRBV18 and TRBJ2-2; no firm D call. Deletions cut 5 bases from V and 5 bases from J, with 6 bases between. In germline, CDR1 is KGHSH, CDR2 LQKENI. The CDR3 extends over 12 amino acids. The CDR3 DNA follows: TGTGCCAGCTCAACAACGACCGGGGAGCTGTTTTTT. It is translated as CASSTTTGELFF.

The chain uses TRBV7-3 and TRBJ2-3; TRBD2 aligns across 12 bases. This CDR3 comprises 19 residues. The V segment lost 1 base and the J segment 5 bases; nucleotides outside the gene matches: 13. Germline CDR1 is SGHTA and CDR2 is FQGTGA. The CDR3 reads CASSLMGPASGGVGDTQYF. The CDR3 coding sequence is TGTGCCAGCAGCTTAATGGGACCGGCTAGCGGGGGGGTTGGAGATACGCAGTATTTT.

The chain has TRBV5-1 and TRBJ2-1; 12 bases agree with TRBD2. With V trimmed by 5 bases and J by 4 bases, 1 base remained unmatched. The germline V gene has CDR1 SGHRS and CDR2 YFSETQ. The length of the CDR3 is 14 residues. The CDR3 nucleotides read TGCGCCAGCAGGACTAGCGGGAGTTACAATGAGCAGTTCTTC. This translates into CASRTSGSYNEQFF. The full variable domain, with the rest looked up from reference TRBV5-1 and TRBJ2-1, is KAGVTQTPRYLIKTRGQQVTLSCSPISGHRSVSWYQQTPGQGLQFLFEYFSETQRNKGNFPGRFSGRQFSNSRSEMNVSTLELGDSALYLCASRTSGSYNEQFFGPGTRLTVL.

V is TRBV28 and J is TRBJ2-7, with a possible D match to TRBD2 (6 bases). The CDR3 has 14 amino acids. The germline gives CDR1 MDHEN, CDR2 SYDVKM. The V and J ends lost 2 bases and 3 bases respectively, with 11 bases between them. CDR3 in DNA: TGTGCCAGCAGTTTAGCGCGGGGAGGCTACGAGCAGTACTTC. It encodes CASSLARGGYEQYF.

The V and J genes are TRBV5-1 and TRBJ1-2; 7 bases match TRBD1. V shed 4 bases, J shed 5 bases, and the junction held 8 bases outside the gene matches. Germline loops: CDR1 SGHRS, CDR2 YFSETQ. The CDR3 has 14 residues. This CDR3 reads CASSPDRAGYGYTF. The CDR3 DNA is TGCGCCAGCAGCCCCGACAGGGCCGGGTATGGCTACACCTTC.

The V gene is TRBV5-5, the J gene TRBJ1-3; TRBD1 might be the D (6 bases). V lost 0 bases to trimming and J lost 2 bases, with 15 bases between them. This CDR3 is built from 17 residues. The germline gives CDR1 SGHKS, CDR2 YYEKEE (reference sequence). The CDR3 nucleotides are TGTGCCAGCAGCTTGGGCGGATTACAGGGAACTGGAAACACCATATATTTT. Its protein is CASSLGGLQGTGNTIYF.

The V call is TRBV9, the J call TRBJ2-2; possible D gene TRBD2, 6 bases. Trimming cost V 0 bases and J 5 bases, with 11 bases left between them. CDR1 is SGDLS, CDR2 YYNGEE, per germline. The CDR3 is 15 amino acids. Here the CDR3 DNA reads TGTGCCAGCAGCGTAGGCCTAGCGAGGACCGGGGAGCTGTTTTTT. This codes for CASSVGLARTGELFF.

The chain joins TRBV23-1 to TRBJ2-1, with TRBD1 identical over 7 bases. TRBV23-1 carries the ORF label, with uncertain function. This CDR3 is built from 13 residues. Trimming at V came to 2 bases and at J to 5 bases, leaving 0 bases not matched to a gene. This CDR3 reads CASSQGTDNEQFF. In nucleotides, the CDR3 is TGCGCCAGCAGTCAAGGGACAGACAATGAGCAGTTCTTC.

Regarding this clone: Germline and junction disagree at one end, which may indicate a read error. The V gene is TRBV18, the J gene TRBJ2-1; TRBD1 matches 7 bases. The CDR3 is 14 residues long. In germline, CDR1 is KGHSH, CDR2 LQKENI. Here the CDR3 reads CASSRTGPYNEQFF. The CDR3 DNA follows: TGTGCCAGCTCACGGACAGGTCCCTATAATGAGCAGTTCTTC.

This chain links TRBV10-3 with TRBJ1-3; no clear D. This CDR3 comprises 15 residues. The V end lost 7 bases, the J end lost 0 bases, and 13 bases lay between the germline ends. Germline-derived CDR1 and CDR2 are ENHRY and SYGVKD. The CDR3 protein is CAIMEPGSSGNTIYF. The CDR3 region has the DNA TGTGCCATCATGGAGCCGGGGAGCTCTGGAAACACCATATATTTT.

The chain couples TRBV5-6 to TRBJ2-7, with 10 bases identical to TRBD2. The germline V gene has CDR1 SGHDT and CDR2 YYEEEE. The CDR3 is 14 amino acids. Losses at the gene ends were 4 bases for V and 3 bases for J; bases not matched to a gene: 4. Here the CDR3 DNA reads TGTGCCAGCAGCCATCGGACTAGCGGCTACGAGCAGTACTTC. Protein product: CASSHRTSGYEQYF.

The V and J genes are TRBV4-2 and TRBJ1-1, with D possibly TRBD1 on 6 matching bases. Germline lookup yields CDR1 LGHNA and CDR2 YNFKEQ. CDR3 length: 16 residues. V shed 0 bases and J shed 5 bases, with 16 bases lying between them. For the CDR3, the DNA is TGTGCCAGCAGCCAAGATGGCGGGGGGCGAGGGACTGAAGCTTTCTTT. Its protein is CASSQDGGGRGTEAFF.

The chain has TRBV18 and TRBJ1-3, with D tentatively TRBD1 (6 bases). The CDR3 extends over 17 amino acids. The V and J ends lost 6 bases and 0 bases respectively, with 18 bases between them. Germline V CDR1 and CDR2: KGHSH, LQKENI. The CDR3 nucleotides are TGTGCCAGCTCGGACCAAAATACAGGGTACTCTGGAAACACCATATATTTT. Protein sequence: CASSDQNTGYSGNTIYF.

The chain is built from TRBV7-9 and TRBJ2-7, with TRBD1 as a possible D gene (7 bases). The CDR3 is 13 amino acids. From germline, CDR1 is SEHNR and CDR2 FQNEAQ (reference sequence). Trimming left V 5 bases short and J 6 bases short, with 14 bases between. The CDR3 here is CASSITQGGEQYF. For the CDR3, the DNA is TGTGCCAGCAGCATTACTCAGGGGGGCGAGCAGTACTTC.

As for this clone: Relative to the germline gene, one junction end is altered; a read error may explain this. This chain uses TRBV25-1 with TRBJ1-1; 7 bases are shared with TRBD1. CDR1 is MGHDK and CDR2 is SYGVNS in the germline V gene. The CDR3 loop spans 13 amino acids. This chain's CDR3 is CANSDTDRDRAFF. The CDR3 DNA sequence: TGTGCCAACAGTGACACCGACAGGGATCGAGCTTTCTTT.

V usage is TRBV15 and J usage is TRBJ1-5, with D unclear. With 0 bases removed from V and 7 bases from J, the gap between germline ends came to 13 bases. CDR1 LNHNV and CDR2 YYDKDF come from the germline V gene (reference sequence). The CDR3 length is 15 residues. Here the CDR3 reads CATSRDRSSPQPQHF. The DNA for the CDR3 is TGTGCCACCAGCAGAGATAGGAGCTCGCCCCAGCCCCAGCATTTT. The full variable domain, in which reference TRBV15 and TRBJ1-5 provide the parts outside the CDR3, is DAMVIQNPRYQVTQFGKPVTLSCSQTLNHNVMYWYQQKSSQAPKLLFHYYDKDFNNEADTPDNFQSRRPNTSFCFLDIRSPGLGDTAMYLCATSRDRSSPQPQHFGDGTRLSIL.

V and J are TRBV28 and TRBJ2-2; maybe TRBD2 (7 bases). CDR1 is MDHEN and CDR2 is SYDVKM in the germline V gene. This CDR3 is 14 amino acids long. The V gene lost 9 bases and the J gene lost 4 bases, with 15 bases spanning the gap. This CDR3 reads CASQEGGGTGELFF. CDR3 in DNA: TGTGCCAGTCAAGAGGGGGGGGGCACCGGGGAGCTGTTTTTT.

This clone occurred a few times. The DNA for the CDR3 is TGTGCCAGCTCTTCTACGACAGGGACCAACACTGAAGCTTTCTTT. Its protein product is CASSSTTGTNTEAFF. V is TRBV18 and J is TRBJ1-1, with TRBD1 identical over 7 bases. The CDR3 covers 15 residues. The germline V gene has CDR1 KGHSH and CDR2 LQKENI. Trimming at V came to 6 bases and at J to 2 bases, leaving 9 bases not matched to a gene.